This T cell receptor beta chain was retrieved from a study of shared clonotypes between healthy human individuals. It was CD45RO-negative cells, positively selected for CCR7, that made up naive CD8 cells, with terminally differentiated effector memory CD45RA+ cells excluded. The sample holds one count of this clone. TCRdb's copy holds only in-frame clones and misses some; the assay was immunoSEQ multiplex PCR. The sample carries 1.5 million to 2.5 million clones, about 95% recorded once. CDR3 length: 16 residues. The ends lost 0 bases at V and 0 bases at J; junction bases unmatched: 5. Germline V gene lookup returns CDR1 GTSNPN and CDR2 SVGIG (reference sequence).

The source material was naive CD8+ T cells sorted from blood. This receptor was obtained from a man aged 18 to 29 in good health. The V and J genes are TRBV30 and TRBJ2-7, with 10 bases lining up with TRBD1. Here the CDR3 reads CAWSVPGTGDSYEQYF. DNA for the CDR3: TGTGCCTGGAGTGTTCCCGGGACAGGGGACTCCTACGAGCAGTACTTC.